This TCR beta chain was profiled in a study of cytomegalovirus exposure and HLA in healthy donors. Per germline, CDR1 SGHVS and CDR2 FQNEAQ. With 2 bases removed from V and 4 bases from J, the gap between germline ends came to 8 bases. The CDR3 spans 14 residues. The PCR had 60 Vbeta and 13 Jbeta primers. The table came from immunoSEQ multiplex PCR; TCRdb's copy has only in-frame clones and leaves some out. The data contain around 140,000 clones, 73% of them singletons. Specimen: PBMCs. The chain combines TRBV7-8 with TRBJ1-4, with a possible D match to TRBD1 (6 bases). This receptor was identified in a woman aged 18-29 years in good health and CMV-seronegative. Here the CDR3 reads CASSLRDINEKLFF. The CDR3 DNA sequence: TGTGCCAGCAGCTTAAGGGACATTAATGAAAAACTGTTTTTT.